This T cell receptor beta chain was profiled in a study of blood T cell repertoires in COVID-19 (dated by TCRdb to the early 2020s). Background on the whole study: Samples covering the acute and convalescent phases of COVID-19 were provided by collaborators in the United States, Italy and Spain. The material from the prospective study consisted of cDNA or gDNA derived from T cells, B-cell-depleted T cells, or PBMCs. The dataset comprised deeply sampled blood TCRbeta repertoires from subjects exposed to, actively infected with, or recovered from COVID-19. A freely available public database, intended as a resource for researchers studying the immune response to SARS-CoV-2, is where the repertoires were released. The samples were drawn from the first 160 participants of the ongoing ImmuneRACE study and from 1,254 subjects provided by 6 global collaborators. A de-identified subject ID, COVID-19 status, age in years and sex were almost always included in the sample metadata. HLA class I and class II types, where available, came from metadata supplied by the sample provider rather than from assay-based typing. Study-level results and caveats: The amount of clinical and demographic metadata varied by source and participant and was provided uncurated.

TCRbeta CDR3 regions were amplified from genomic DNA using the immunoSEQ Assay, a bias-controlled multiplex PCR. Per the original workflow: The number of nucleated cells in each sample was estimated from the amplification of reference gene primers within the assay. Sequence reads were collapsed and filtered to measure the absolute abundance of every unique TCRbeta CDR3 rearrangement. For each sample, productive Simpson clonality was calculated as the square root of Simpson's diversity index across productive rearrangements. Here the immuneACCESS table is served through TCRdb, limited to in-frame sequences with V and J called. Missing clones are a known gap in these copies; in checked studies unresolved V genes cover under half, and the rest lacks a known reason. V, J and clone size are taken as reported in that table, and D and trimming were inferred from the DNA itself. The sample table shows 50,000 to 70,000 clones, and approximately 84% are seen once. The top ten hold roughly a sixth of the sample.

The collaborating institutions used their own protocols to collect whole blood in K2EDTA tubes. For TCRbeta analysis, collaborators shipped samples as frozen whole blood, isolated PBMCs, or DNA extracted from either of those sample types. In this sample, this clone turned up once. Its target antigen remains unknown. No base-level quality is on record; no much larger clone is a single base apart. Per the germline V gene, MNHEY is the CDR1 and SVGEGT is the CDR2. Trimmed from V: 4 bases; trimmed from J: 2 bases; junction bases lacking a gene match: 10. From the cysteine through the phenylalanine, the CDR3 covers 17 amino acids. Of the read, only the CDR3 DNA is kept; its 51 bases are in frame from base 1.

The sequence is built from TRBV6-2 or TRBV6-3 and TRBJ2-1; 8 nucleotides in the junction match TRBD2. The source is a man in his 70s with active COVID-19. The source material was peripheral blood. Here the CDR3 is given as CASSSQAAGVAYNEQFF. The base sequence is TGTGCCAGCAGTTCACAGGCAGCGGGAGTTGCCTACAATGAGCAGTTCTTC.